A single sample gave rise to the 25 T cell receptor beta chains below, sequenced in a study of CD8+ T cells in alopecia areata. As the sequencing template, cDNA was produced by extracting RNA and reverse transcribing it. The repertoire was sequenced with immunoSEQ multiplex PCR; TCRdb's copy has only in-frame clones and lacks some. Recorded here are around 290,000 clones, none singletons. The sorting of pooled cutaneous lymph node cells relied on CD4, CD8alpha, NKG2D, NKG2ACE and other markers. Source material: CD4+ T cells sorted from a lymph node. The receptors come from a C3H/HeJ mouse with alopecia areata. Mouse strain MHC haplotype: H2-k.

This clone was seen only a few times. The gene symbols are mouse symbols. The sequenced part of the CDR3 DNA is TGTGCCAGCGGTGATTCGGACAGGGGGTAT. Its protein product is CASGDSDRGY. The entire CDR3 sequence reads CASGDSDRGYEQYF. The V and J genes are TRBV13-2 and TRBJ2-7, with 10 positions matching TRBD1. The CDR3 end lies 4 residues beyond the end of the read and is filled in from the germline J gene. The CDR3 covers 14 residues. Germline V lookup: CDR1 NNHNN, CDR2 SYGAGS (reference sequence).

In regard to this clone: Each gene name is a mouse one. The covered CDR3 bases are TGTGCCAGCAGTATCCCAGGGAATAATTCGCCC. It yields the protein CASSIPGNNSP. Given in full, the CDR3 is CASSIPGNNSPLYF. This chain uses TRBV19 with TRBJ1-6; weak D call: TRBD1 (5 bases). The read is 3 residues too short to cover the CDR3 end, so that end is filled in from the germline J gene. TRBJ1-6 is assigned to the ORF class and has an uncertain function. V was trimmed by 2 bases and J by 5 bases, leaving 8 bases between them. CDR3 length: 14 amino acids. Germline V gene data show CDR1 as FNHDT and CDR2 as SITEND (reference sequence).

On this clone itself: Germline and genes: mouse. The read finishes 4 residues shy of the CDR3 end, and the germline J gene is used to complete it. This rearrangement joins TRBV13-2 to TRBJ2-1; TRBD2 matches at 7 bases. V lost 6 bases, J lost 3 bases, and 6 bases stayed unmatched. This CDR3 comprises 14 residues. Per the germline V gene, CDR1 is NNHNN and CDR2 is SYGAGS (reference sequence). Partial CDR3 DNA: TGTGCCAGCGCCATGACTGGGAGCTATGCT. It encodes CASAMTGSYA. The whole CDR3 sequence reads CASAMTGSYAEQFF.

There are a few counts of this clone. The gene names here belong to mouse. The observed sequence ends 4 residues before the CDR3 terminus, with the missing tail filled in from the germline J gene. This rearrangement joins TRBV13-1 to TRBJ1-2; 11 bases line up with TRBD1. Germline CDR1 and CDR2: NSHNY and SYGAGN. The CDR3 is made up of 15 amino acids. With 5 bases clipped from V and 2 bases from J, the junction kept 5 bases outside the gene matches. The DNA read from the CDR3 is TGTGCCAGCAGCCCAGGGACAGGGGGGAACTCC. Translating it yields CASSPGTGGNS. The full CDR3 sequence reads CASSPGTGGNSDYTF.

This clone occurred a few times. Gene and germline names: mouse. The read ends 4 residues shy of where the CDR3 ends; the end is completed using the germline J gene. The rearrangement joins TRBV13-1 to TRBJ1-1; no clear D. In germline, CDR1 is NSHNY, CDR2 SYGAGN. V was trimmed by 0 bases and J by 4 bases, leaving 7 bases between them. This CDR3 is 13 amino acids long. CDR3 DNA (partial): TGTGCCAGCAGTGATGCAGGAATCACA. Translated: CASSDAGIT. The entire CDR3 protein reads CASSDAGITEVFF.

This clone was found a few times. Here the gene names and germline are mouse. The sequence runs out 4 residues before the end of the CDR3; the remainder is reconstructed from the germline J gene. J is TRBJ2-5 and V is TRBV1, with 9 bases aligning to TRBD2. Germline values: CDR1 NSQYPW, CDR2 LRSPGD (reference sequence). The CDR3 runs 15 residues. Partial CDR3 DNA: TGCACCTGCAGTGCAGTGGGGGGGCGCGAAGAC. It yields the protein CTCSAVGGRED. The whole CDR3 is CTCSAVGGREDTQYF.

This clone was seen ten or more times. Gene names follow the mouse nomenclature. The sequenced CDR3 bases are TGTGCCAGCTCTCTCGTGCCAGCAGCAAACTCC. This translates into CASSLVPAANS. Given in full, the CDR3 is CASSLVPAANSDYTF. The J gene is TRBJ1-2, the V gene TRBV12-1; D is unresolved. The DNA ends 4 residues before the CDR3 does, and the rest of the CDR3 is filled in from the germline J gene. The CDR3 has 15 amino acids. The V end lost 0 bases, the J end lost 0 bases, and 10 bases lay between the germline ends. Germline V gene data show CDR1 as SGHSN and CDR2 as HYEKVE.

This clone came up a few times. The listed genes are named as in mouse. The read ends 4 residues early relative to the CDR3; the germline J gene fills the gap. This CDR3 is also generated by other DNA sequences in the sample. The rearrangement links TRBV19 to TRBJ2-2; 8 bases are a match to TRBD2. V lost 4 bases, J lost 0 bases, and 2 bases stayed unmatched. This CDR3 is 15 amino acids long. Germline V gene lookup returns CDR1 FNHDT and CDR2 SITEND (reference sequence). Incomplete CDR3 DNA: TGTGCCAGCAGTTTGGGGGGGGCAAACACCGGG. It specifies CASSLGGANTG. The whole CDR3 is CASSLGGANTGQLYF. The whole variable domain, filled in from reference TRBV19 and TRBJ2-2, reads GGIITQTPKFLIGQEGQKLTLKCQQNFNHDTMYWYRQDSGKGLRLIYYSITENDLQKGDLSEGYDASREKKSSFSLTVTSAQKNEMAVFLCASSLGGANTGQLYFGEGSKLTVL.

As to this clone: Gene names follow the mouse nomenclature. The DNA ends 4 residues before the CDR3 does, and the rest of the CDR3 is filled in from the germline J gene. The chain has TRBV19 and TRBJ1-1; tentative D call: TRBD1 (5 bases). From germline, CDR1 is FNHDT and CDR2 SITEND (reference sequence). V lost 3 bases and J lost 0, with 12 bases in between. The CDR3 loop spans 15 amino acids. CDR3 residues: CASSTQGQANTEVFF. CDR3 bases read: TGTGCCAGCAGTACTCAGGGTCAAGCAAACACA.

This clone was detected a few times. All gene names here are mouse names. Read sequence stops 4 residues before the CDR3 end, and the germline J gene provides the missing end. The chain uses TRBV13-3 and TRBJ2-5; tentatively, D is TRBD1 (6 bases). V gave up 2 bases and J gave up 2 bases, with 12 bases separating them. Germline V gene sequence: CDR1 NNHDY, CDR2 SYVADS. This CDR3 contains 15 residues. CDR3 amino acids: CASSESRRGQDTQYF. CDR3 bases read: TGTGCCAGCAGTGAGTCCCGCAGGGGCCAAGAC.

This clone occurred a few times. Genes and germline are mouse. Sequencing ends 4 residues short of the CDR3 end; the germline J gene provides the rest. Other DNA variants within this sample encode the same CDR3. J is TRBJ2-5 and V is TRBV19, with 8 bases aligning to TRBD1. The CDR3 is made up of 14 amino acids. The germline V gene has CDR1 FNHDT and CDR2 SITEND (reference sequence). The CDR3 sequence: CASSDRGRKDTQYF. CDR3 DNA (partial): TGTGCCAGCAGTGACAGGGGACGAAAAGAC.

A few counts support this clone. Gene names and germline refer to mouse. The read terminates 4 residues ahead of where the CDR3 ends, so the germline J gene completes it. This specimen includes other DNA sequences encoding the same CDR3. The rearrangement uses TRBV31 and TRBJ2-1, with 9 bases matching TRBD2. Germline assignment: CDR1 GKSSPN and CDR2 SITVG. This CDR3 has 15 residues. V shed 1 base and J 0 bases; nucleotides not matched to a gene: 1. CDR3 residues: CAWSQLGGNYAEQFF. CDR3 bases read: TGTGCCTGGAGTCAACTGGGGGGTAACTATGCT.

This clone turned up a few times. Mouse germline and gene names are used. The sequenced fragment ends 4 residues before the CDR3 boundary, so the rest is inferred from the germline J gene. The chain carries TRBV13-3 and TRBJ2-5; 9 bases are a match to TRBD2. Germline V gives CDR1 NNHDY, CDR2 SYVADS. The CDR3 spans 14 residues. The CDR3 reads CASREGLGRDTQYF. The DNA read from the CDR3 is TGTGCCAGCAGGGAGGGACTGGGACGAGAC.

Concerning this clone itself: Gene names and germline match the mouse. The CDR3 end is not reached by the read, which stops 4 residues before it; the germline J gene fills it in. Distinct nucleotide sequences in the sample also encode this CDR3. The gene calls are TRBV31 and TRBJ2-1, with 13 bases matching TRBD2. The germline V gene has CDR1 GKSSPN and CDR2 SITVG. The CDR3 has 15 amino acids. The CDR3 reads CAWSPGLGGLAEQFF. Partial CDR3 DNA: TGTGCCTGGAGTCCCGGACTGGGGGGGCTAGCT.

With respect to this clone: Gene and germline names: mouse. The read halts 3 residues ahead of the CDR3 end, with the missing end drawn from the germline J gene. The rearrangement uses TRBV5 and TRBJ1-6, with 9 bases that match TRBD1. TRBJ1-6 carries the ORF label, with uncertain function. V was pared by 4 bases and J by 4 bases, with 2 bases of the junction left unmatched. The CDR3 totals 15 residues. The germline V gene has CDR1 LGHNA and CDR2 YNLKQL (reference sequence). This CDR3 reads CASSPGTGYNSPLYF. CDR3 bases read: TGTGCCAGCAGCCCCGGGACAGGGTATAATTCGCCC.

Concerning this clone itself: Genes and germline are mouse. The read ends 4 residues before the CDR3 terminus; that terminus is restored from the germline J gene. The rearrangement links TRBV13-3 to TRBJ2-5, with 8 bases that match TRBD2. Trimming at V came to 0 bases and at J to 3 bases, leaving 3 bases not matched to a gene. The CDR3 consists of 15 residues. Germline-derived CDR1 and CDR2 are NNHDY and SYVADS. The CDR3 sequence: CASSDALGGQDTQYF. The CDR3 DNA, read in part, is TGTGCCAGCAGTGATGCTCTGGGGGGTCAAGAC.

On this clone itself: Genes here carry mouse names. Read sequence stops 4 residues before the CDR3 end, and the germline J gene provides the missing end. This chain connects TRBV19 to TRBJ2-3; 9 bases map to TRBD2. V gave up 2 bases and J gave up 0 bases; unmatched junction bases: 4. Germline lookup yields CDR1 FNHDT and CDR2 SITEND (reference sequence). The CDR3 length is 16 residues. The part of the CDR3 DNA that was read is TGTGCCAGCAGTATGGACTGGGGTCTTAGTGCAGAA. It yields the protein CASSMDWGLSAE. The whole CDR3 region reads CASSMDWGLSAETLYF.

Concerning this clone itself: Mouse germline and gene names are used. The read falls 4 residues short of the CDR3 end, and the missing part is taken from the germline J gene. The same CDR3 can be traced to other DNA sequences in this sample. The chain carries TRBV31 and TRBJ1-2; perhaps TRBD1 as D (5 bases). This CDR3 has 14 residues. Germline V gives CDR1 GKSSPN, CDR2 SITVG. Trimming took off 0 bases at V and 4 bases at J, with 12 bases between the two ends. The CDR3 sequence is CAWSLRGEGSDYTF. Incomplete CDR3 DNA: TGTGCCTGGAGTCTACGGGGGGAGGGCTCC.

This clone was seen a handful of times. The genes and germline here are from mouse. From the germline J gene comes the end of the CDR3, since the read stops 3 residues before it. The genes are TRBV5 and TRBJ1-6; D is unclear. TRBJ1-6 is marked as an open reading frame, function uncertain. CDR3 length equals 14 residues. The germline V and J ends were trimmed by 2 bases and 4 bases, with 6 bases remaining between them. Germline V gene data show CDR1 as LGHNA and CDR2 as YNLKQL (reference sequence). CDR3 DNA (partial): TGTGCCAGCAGCCAAACAATGTATAATTCGCCC. Its protein product is CASSQTMYNSP. The CDR3, in full, reads CASSQTMYNSPLYF.

Concerning this clone itself: Gene names follow the mouse nomenclature. The read finishes 4 residues shy of the CDR3 end, and the germline J gene is used to complete it. Other DNA sequences within the sample encode an identical CDR3. The chain carries TRBV5 and TRBJ2-3; 11 bases match TRBD2. The CDR3 has 17 residues. CDR1 is LGHNA, CDR2 YNLKQL, per germline (reference sequence). V was pared by 1 base and J by 1 base, with 4 bases of the junction left unmatched. The part of the CDR3 DNA that was read is TGTGCCAGCAGCCAAGTCACTGGGGGGGCGGGTGCAGAA. Amino acid sequence: CASSQVTGGAGAE. The entire CDR3 is CASSQVTGGAGAETLYF.

This clone was picked up a small number of times. Any gene name here is a mouse gene name. The CDR3 end is not reached by the read, which stops 4 residues before it; the germline J gene fills it in. This specimen includes other DNA sequences encoding the same CDR3. This rearrangement joins TRBV3 to TRBJ2-5; 7 bases are a match to TRBD1. V was clipped by 4 bases and J by 3 bases; unmatched bases: 4. The CDR3 extends over 14 amino acids. From germline, CDR1 is SNHLY and CDR2 FYNGKV (reference sequence). Partial CDR3 DNA: TGTGCCAGCAGCTCCCGGGACAGTCAAGAC. Amino acids: CASSSRDSQD. Given in full, the CDR3 is CASSSRDSQDTQYF.

This clone was seen more than once but under ten times. Germline and genes here are mouse. The read falls 3 residues short of the CDR3 end, and the missing part is taken from the germline J gene. The rearrangement links TRBV5 to TRBJ1-6; D gene unclear. TRBJ1-6 is flagged as an ORF with uncertain function. Germline loops: CDR1 LGHNA, CDR2 YNLKQL (reference sequence). The CDR3 extends over 16 amino acids. Between the trimmed V and J ends, which lost 0 bases and 0 bases, there was a span of 6 bases. CDR3 bases read: TGTGCCAGCAGCCAAGAAACAAATTCCTATAATTCGCCC. Its protein product is CASSQETNSYNSP. Given in full, the CDR3 is CASSQETNSYNSPLYF.

This clone has only a few counts. Genes here carry mouse names. Read data end 4 residues before the CDR3 end; the end is taken from the germline J gene. V gene TRBV5 combines with J gene TRBJ2-3; 10 nucleotides align to TRBD2. The CDR3 sequence is 16 residues long. Germline lookup yields CDR1 LGHNA and CDR2 YNLKQL (reference sequence). After removal of 0 bases from V and 2 bases from J, the junction contained 2 bases not matched to a gene. CDR3 DNA, as far as it was read: TGTGCCAGCAGCCAAGAGGGGACTGGGGCTGCAGAA. This translates into CASSQEGTGAAE. The full CDR3 is CASSQEGTGAAETLYF.

Of note for this clone: Mouse names are used for the genes. The read terminates 4 residues ahead of where the CDR3 ends, so the germline J gene completes it. The genes are TRBV19 and TRBJ2-5, with 11 bases fitting TRBD2. J lost 3 bases, V lost 4 bases, and 7 bases had no gene match. This CDR3 has 16 amino acids. Germline CDR1 and CDR2: FNHDT and SITEND (reference sequence). Partial CDR3 DNA: TGTGCCAGCAGTTACGGGGACTGGGGGTATCAAGAC. Its protein is CASSYGDWGYQD. Given in full, the CDR3 is CASSYGDWGYQDTQYF.

The table lists this clone with a few counts. Gene names are the mouse ones. This sample also contains other DNA sequences that code for the same CDR3. Partial CDR3 DNA: TGTGCCAGCAGTGATGACAGGAAAGAC. Its translation is CASSDDRKD. The complete CDR3 sequence is CASSDDRKDTQYF. The J gene is TRBJ2-5, the V gene TRBV13-1; possible D gene TRBD1, 5 bases. The DNA ends 4 residues before the CDR3 does, and the rest of the CDR3 is filled in from the germline J gene. Germline CDR1 NSHNY, CDR2 SYGAGN. The CDR3 loop spans 13 amino acids.